This TCR beta chain emerged from a study of T cell repertoires and HLA-DP antigens. Germline V gene data show CDR1 as LNHNV and CDR2 as YYDKDF (reference sequence). V lost 9 bases to trimming and J lost 1 base, with 10 bases between them. The length of the CDR3 is 12 residues. Amplification used primers for 54 TRBV and 13 TRBJ segments. The data were produced by immunoSEQ multiplex PCR, yet TCRdb's version contains in-frame clones alone and is incomplete. The sample consists of some 89,000 clones, around 86% of them appearing once. In the case of this clone: Its target is not known.

The sample was CD4+ T cells from PBMCs. This sequence joins TRBV15 and TRBJ2-7; the D gene could be TRBD1 or TRBD2 (6 bases each). This TCR came from a man over 45 in good health and CMV-seronegative. The CDR3 spells CATRGASYEQYF. The CDR3 bases are TGTGCCACTAGGGGGGCATCCTACGAGCAGTACTTC. Variable domain in full (rest from reference TRBV15 and TRBJ2-7): DAMVIQNPRYQVTQFGKPVTLSCSQTLNHNVMYWYQQKSSQAPKLLFHYYDKDFNNEADTPDNFQSRRPNTSFCFLDIRSPGLGDTAMYLCATRGASYEQYFGPGTRLTVT.